These 26 T cell receptor beta chains came from one sample sequenced in a study of T cell changes during pregnancy in multiple sclerosis. The protocol was immunoSEQ multiplex PCR, while the TCRdb copy is restricted to in-frame clones and leaves out a portion. Seen here are approximately 22,000 clones, approximately 92% observed once, and the top ten hold roughly 7%. Sequenced material: CD8+ T cells from peripheral blood mononuclear cells, taken in the third trimester of pregnancy. The source is a female donor with multiple sclerosis, enrolled in a pregnancy study.

This clone was found once. The chain joins TRBV5-1 to TRBJ2-7; possibly TRBD2 for D (5 bases). Between the trimmed V and J ends, which lost 1 base and 3 bases, there was a span of 14 bases. The CDR3 has 15 amino acids. From germline, CDR1 is SGHRS and CDR2 YFSETQ. The CDR3 sequence: CASSLSPAESYEQYF. The CDR3, as DNA: TGCGCCAGCAGCTTGAGCCCAGCGGAGAGCTACGAGCAGTACTTC.

The chain recombines TRBV29-1 with TRBJ2-7; no firm D call. The CDR3 totals 12 residues. Trimming removed 6 bases at V and 7 bases at J, with 16 bases between. Germline V gene lookup returns CDR1 SQVTM and CDR2 ANQGSEA. The DNA for the CDR3 is TGCAGCGTCGAGGCCACTGGTCGGGAGCAGTACTTC. Translated, it gives CSVEATGREQYF.

The V gene is TRBV5-4, the J gene TRBJ1-5; maybe TRBD1 (5 bases). This CDR3 region has 14 residues. Trimming removed 1 base from V and 3 bases from J, with 8 bases in between. Germline V CDR1 and CDR2: SGHNT, YYREEE (reference sequence). CDR3 loop: CASSLRGSNQPQHF. CDR3 DNA: TGTGCCAGCAGCTTGCGGGGGTCCAATCAGCCCCAGCATTTT.

The V and J genes are TRBV2 and TRBJ2-5; D possibly corresponds to TRBD2 (6 bases). CDR3 size: 15 residues. Deletions cut 3 bases from V and 2 bases from J, with 13 bases between. CDR1 SNHLY and CDR2 FYNNEI come from the germline V gene. CDR3 residues: CASSERGAVQETQYF. The CDR3 coding sequence is TGTGCCAGCAGTGAGCGGGGAGCGGTTCAAGAGACCCAGTACTTC.

The CDR3: CASSEVQGRNSPLHF. CDR3 bases: TGTGCCAGCAGCGAAGTTCAGGGTCGTAATTCACCCCTCCACTTT. The gene calls are TRBV27 and TRBJ1-6; a weak D match, TRBD1 (5 bases). Deletions cut 6 bases from V and 6 bases from J, with 15 bases between. This CDR3 has 15 residues. CDR1 and CDR2 from the germline V gene are MNHEY and SMNVEV (reference sequence).

This CDR3 is CASSFQGNTEAFF. The DNA of the CDR3 is TGTGCCAGCAGCTTCCAGGGGAACACTGAAGCTTTCTTT. The V gene is TRBV7-9, the J gene TRBJ1-1; D possibly corresponds to TRBD1 (5 bases). V was cut by 3 bases and J by 1 base, with 6 bases left in between. CDR1 SEHNR and CDR2 FQNEAQ come from the germline V gene (reference sequence). This CDR3 contains 13 residues.

The chain combines TRBV19 with TRBJ1-2, with 7 bases aligning to TRBD1. Germline values: CDR1 LNHDA, CDR2 SQIVND (reference sequence). The CDR3 sequence is 15 residues long. Trimming took 4 bases from V and 4 from J; bases not matched to a gene: 9. The CDR3 sequence: CASSTPQGLGYGYTF. CDR3 nucleotide sequence: TGTGCCAGTAGTACTCCACAGGGGTTGGGCTATGGCTACACCTTC.

The genes are TRBV28 and TRBJ2-1, with TRBD2 matching over 9 bases. The length of the CDR3 is 13 residues. Trimming removed 2 bases from V and 13 bases from J; junction bases left unmatched: 6. CDR1 MDHEN and CDR2 SYDVKM come from the germline V gene. The CDR3 loop is CASSLGGGRDQFF. The CDR3 coding sequence is TGTGCCAGCAGTTTAGGTGGCGGGAGGGATCAGTTCTTC.

J is TRBJ2-7 and V is TRBV28; TRBD2 might be the D (5 bases). Germline CDR1 MDHEN, CDR2 SYDVKM. V was pared by 2 bases and J by 4 bases, with 9 bases between. The CDR3 totals 13 residues. For the CDR3, the DNA is TGTGCCAGCAGTTTAATCCCGGGGTACGAGCAGTACTTC. This gives the protein CASSLIPGYEQYF. The full variable domain, its missing parts supplied by reference TRBV28 and TRBJ2-7, is DVKVTQSSRYLVKRTGEKVFLECVQDMDHENMFWYRQDPGLGLRLIYFSYDVKMKEKGDIPEGYSVSREKKERFSLILESASTNQTSMYLCASSLIPGYEQYFGPGTRLTVT.

V gene TRBV5-6 combines with J gene TRBJ1-2; 11 bases match TRBD1. Germline values: CDR1 SGHDT, CDR2 YYEEEE. With 4 bases clipped from V and 4 bases from J, the junction kept 6 bases outside the gene matches. The CDR3 totals 15 residues. This chain's CDR3 is CASSLSGTGGYGYTF. As DNA, the CDR3 is TGTGCCAGCAGCCTTTCCGGGACAGGGGGCTATGGCTACACCTTC. The complete variable domain, with remaining parts taken from reference TRBV5-6 and TRBJ1-2, reads DAGVTQSPTHLIKTRGQQVTLRCSPKSGHDTVSWYQQALGQGPQFIFQYYEEEERQRGNFPDRFSGHQFPNYSSELNVNALLLGDSALYLCASSLSGTGGYGYTFGSGTRLTVV.

This clone has a handful of counts. The rearrangement joins TRBV14 to TRBJ1-1; D perhaps matches TRBD1 (6 bases). The length of the CDR3 is 16 residues. Germline lookup yields CDR1 SGHDN and CDR2 FVKESK. Trimming removed 0 bases from V and 0 bases from J, with 11 bases in between. The CDR3 region has the DNA TGTGCCAGCAGCCAAGAAGCAGGGGACATGAACACTGAAGCTTTCTTT. Its translation: CASSQEAGDMNTEAFF.

The V call is TRBV28, the J call TRBJ2-1, with 7 bases aligning to TRBD1. CDR1 and CDR2 (germline): MDHEN, SYDVKM. The junction had 8 bases not matched to a gene; V was cut back by 4 bases and J by 8 bases. The CDR3 runs 14 residues. CDR3 bases: TGTGCCAGCAGTTGGATGCAGGGGGTTGATGAGCAGTTCTTC. It yields the protein CASSWMQGVDEQFF.

V usage is TRBV4-2 and J usage is TRBJ1-2, with unresolved D. In germline, CDR1 is LGHNA, CDR2 YNFKEQ. The CDR3 covers 14 residues. Trimming pared 0 bases from V and 2 bases from J, leaving 7 bases between. The CDR3 coding sequence is TGTGCCAGCAGCCAAGATGCGTCCAACTATGGCTACACCTTC. Translation gives CASSQDASNYGYTF.

This rearrangement joins TRBV5-6 to TRBJ1-3; 8 bases match TRBD1. The CDR3 has 17 residues. The V gene end was trimmed by 3 bases and the J gene end by 5 bases; junction bases not matched to a gene: 13. CDR1 and CDR2 from the germline V gene are SGHDT and YYEEEE. DNA for the CDR3: TGTGCCAGCAGCTCAAATCCCCGGACAGGGTTTAGAAACACCATATATTTT. It translates to CASSSNPRTGFRNTIYF.

The V call is TRBV9, the J call TRBJ2-3, with TRBD2 matching 7 bases. CDR3 length: 14 residues. The J segment lost 4 bases and the V segment lost 6 bases, leaving 8 bases of the junction unmatched. Germline loops: CDR1 SGDLS, CDR2 YYNGEE. DNA of the CDR3: TGTGCCAGCAACGAAGGGGAGGGTGCAGATACGCAGTATTTT. Amino acid sequence: CASNEGEGADTQYF.

CDR3: CASSISAANEQFF. The DNA for the CDR3 is TGTGCCAGTAGTATCAGTGCGGCGAATGAGCAGTTCTTC. The chain employs TRBV19 and TRBJ2-1; D is ambiguous. Trimming pared 3 bases from V and 7 bases from J, leaving 10 bases between. Germline CDR1 LNHDA, CDR2 SQIVND (reference sequence). This CDR3 region has 13 residues.

The chain is built from TRBV2 and TRBJ2-1, with 8 bases fitting TRBD2. The trim removed 5 bases at V and 2 bases at J, leaving 5 bases unmatched. The V gene's germline CDR1 is SNHLY and CDR2 FYNNEI. This CDR3 is 15 amino acids long. The CDR3 sequence is CASSSAGATYNEQFF. The CDR3 DNA reads as TGTGCCAGCAGTTCAGCGGGGGCCACCTACAATGAGCAGTTCTTC.

The rearrangement uses TRBV5-1 and TRBJ1-2; 9 bases are a match to TRBD1. Germline CDR1 SGHRS, CDR2 YFSETQ. The CDR3 totals 16 residues. With V trimmed by 3 bases and J by 8 bases, 14 bases remained unmatched. Written as DNA, the CDR3 is TGCGCCAGCAGCTCAGAAACAGGGGGCGTCCCTCGAGGCTACACCTTC. This gives the protein CASSSETGGVPRGYTF.

The rearrangement joins TRBV5-1 to TRBJ2-5; 10 nucleotides line up with TRBD2. Germline V gene lookup returns CDR1 SGHRS and CDR2 YFSETQ. The CDR3 is made up of 16 amino acids. V lost 8 bases, J lost 5 bases, and 15 bases stayed unmatched. This chain's CDR3 is CASGTGLAAGGETQYF. The DNA for the CDR3 is TGCGCCAGTGGGACTGGACTAGCGGCGGGGGGGGAGACCCAGTACTTC.

The chain carries TRBV6-5 and TRBJ2-1; 7 bases fit TRBD1. With V trimmed by 0 bases and J by 7 bases, 3 bases remained unmatched. The germline V gene has CDR1 MNHEY and CDR2 SVGAGI. The CDR3 loop spans 14 amino acids. Here the CDR3 reads CASSYSTGPNEQFF. CDR3 nucleotides: TGTGCCAGCAGTTACTCGACAGGGCCGAATGAGCAGTTCTTC.

This clone showed up just once. The chain combines TRBV4-1 with TRBJ2-2, with D maybe TRBD2 (7 bases). V dropped 1 base and J dropped 6 bases, with 15 bases sitting between them. The germline V gene has CDR1 MGHRA and CDR2 YSYEKL. The CDR3 extends over 16 amino acids. This CDR3 reads CASSQVEGGGAGELFF. As DNA, the CDR3 is TGCGCCAGCAGCCAAGTTGAGGGAGGGGGTGCCGGGGAGCTGTTTTTT.

The chain employs TRBV2 and TRBJ2-7; D gene ambiguous. Trimming cost V 8 bases and J 3 bases, with 14 bases left between them. The CDR3 totals 13 residues. Germline V gene data show CDR1 as SNHLY and CDR2 as FYNNEI. The CDR3 spells CASGFGVNYEQYF. Here the CDR3 DNA reads TGTGCCAGCGGCTTCGGAGTAAACTACGAGCAGTACTTC.

The rearrangement links TRBV2 to TRBJ1-1; 7 nucleotides line up with TRBD1. From germline, CDR1 is SNHLY and CDR2 FYNNEI. This CDR3 comprises 16 residues. V lost 3 bases and J lost 0; bases outside the gene matches: 7. CDR3 protein: CASSDYRGGVNTEAFF. CDR3 nucleotides: TGTGCCAGCAGTGATTACAGGGGCGGTGTGAACACTGAAGCTTTCTTT.

V and J are TRBV4-2 and TRBJ2-1; D is perhaps TRBD2 (5 bases). Looked up from germline, CDR1 is LGHNA and CDR2 is YNFKEQ. Trimming shortened V by 1 base and J by 2 bases, and 12 bases separated the two germline ends. This CDR3 contains 16 residues. The CDR3 sequence: CASSQGEDSPYNEQFF. In nucleotides, the CDR3 is TGTGCCAGCAGCCAAGGTGAGGACTCCCCCTACAATGAGCAGTTCTTC.

The chain carries TRBV9 and TRBJ1-1; 8 positions agree with TRBD1. V trimming: 6 bases; J trimming: 1 base; junction bases outside the gene matches: 5. The CDR3 is 14 amino acids. CDR1 and CDR2 (germline): SGDLS, YYNGEE. The CDR3 sequence is CASTKQGENTEAFF. CDR3 nucleotides: TGTGCCAGCACCAAACAGGGGGAGAACACTGAAGCTTTCTTT.

J is TRBJ1-1 and V is TRBV7-6; D gene unclear. Germline assignment: CDR1 SGHVS and CDR2 FNYEAQ. This CDR3 comprises 14 residues. V was shortened by 4 bases and J by 0 bases, with 9 bases between the two germline ends. The CDR3 nucleotides read TGTGCCAGCAGCTCCGTCGGGGTGAACACTGAAGCTTTCTTT. Translation gives CASSSVGVNTEAFF. Full variable domain (remainder filled in from reference TRBV7-6 and TRBJ1-1): GAGVSQSPRYKVTKRGQDVALRCDPISGHVSLYWYRQALGQGPEFLTYFNYEAQQDKSGLPNDRFSAERPEGSISTLTIQRTEQRDSAMYRCASSSVGVNTEAFFGQGTRLTVV.